The 8 T cell receptor beta chains below come from one sample, sequenced in a study of OX40 agonist ivuxolimab in advanced cancers. The library was generated by the immunoSEQ multiplex PCR assay. Imported from immuneACCESS, the table was reduced by TCRdb to in-frame sequences with V and J called. These copies leave out some clones; in studies compared against another copy, an unresolved V gene accounts for under half, and the cause of the remainder is not known. Recorded for this sample are tens of thousands of clones; over 75% of them occurred a single time. Approximately 0.28% of the sample comes from the top ten. The starting material was CD4+ or CD8+ T cells sorted from blood, obtained in a trial of the OX40 agonist ivuxolimab. These receptors were obtained from an adult with an advanced solid tumor such as melanoma, head and neck, liver or kidney cancer.

The rearrangement joins TRBV2 to TRBJ1-5; the match to TRBD1 covers 7 bases. The V gene's germline CDR1 is SNHLY and CDR2 FYNNEI. The CDR3 has 15 residues. V dropped 5 bases and J dropped 7; count of bases not matched to a gene: 11. Here the CDR3 DNA reads TGTGCCAGCAGTTCACAGGGGTTCTTAGGGCAGCCCCAGCATTTT. Protein sequence: CASSSQGFLGQPQHF.

This clone was seen more than once but under ten times. The chain employs TRBV6-5 and TRBJ1-5; 11 bases are shared with TRBD1. There are 13 residues in the CDR3. The germline V gene encodes CDR1 MNHEY and CDR2 SVGAGI. With 2 bases clipped from V and 11 bases from J, the junction kept 2 bases outside the gene matches. The chain's CDR3 is CASSYRDRGAQHF. CDR3 sequence (DNA): TGTGCCAGCAGTTACCGGGACAGGGGGGCCCAGCATTTT.

This rearrangement joins TRBV10-3 to TRBJ1-6; a possible D gene is TRBD1 (6 bases). With 7 bases removed from V and 9 bases from J, the gap between germline ends came to 19 bases. The CDR3 loop spans 15 amino acids. Per germline, CDR1 ENHRY and CDR2 SYGVKD. The CDR3 region has the DNA TGTGCCATCAAGGGGGGACCGCAGGCGGGTTCACCCCTCCACTTT. Protein product: CAIKGGPQAGSPLHF.

The rearrangement links TRBV5-6 to TRBJ2-3; D unclear. The CDR3 is 13 amino acids. V was cut by 0 bases and J by 5 bases, with 7 bases left in between. CDR1 SGHDT and CDR2 YYEEEE come from the germline V gene. The CDR3 DNA reads TGTGCCAGCAGCTTGGGTCGGAGAGATACGCAGTATTTT. Translating gives CASSLGRRDTQYF.

This clone was seen a single time. The V gene is TRBV5-1, the J gene TRBJ2-3; TRBD2 might be the D (5 bases). Germline CDR1 SGHRS, CDR2 YFSETQ. The CDR3 contains 15 residues. V dropped 0 bases and J dropped 6 bases, with 14 bases sitting between them. The CDR3 sequence is CASSLGVGRGDTQYF. In DNA, the CDR3 is TGCGCCAGCAGCTTGGGGGTAGGGCGCGGGGATACGCAGTATTTT.

The chain carries TRBV9 and TRBJ2-3; no definite D call. Germline assignment: CDR1 SGDLS and CDR2 YYNGEE. V was pared by 2 bases and J by 4 bases, with 14 bases between. The CDR3 is 15 residues long. The CDR3 here is CASSVGSFLSDTQYF. The CDR3 DNA reads TGTGCCAGCAGCGTCGGTAGCTTCTTATCAGATACGCAGTATTTT. Supplemented by reference TRBV9 and TRBJ2-3, the full variable domain reads DSGVTQTPKHLITATGQRVTLRCSPRSGDLSVYWYQQSLDQGLQFLIQYYNGEERAKGNILERFSAQQFPDLHSELNLSSLELGDSALYFCASSVGSFLSDTQYFGPGTRLTVL.

This clone has more than one count but fewer than ten. The chain joins TRBV27 to TRBJ1-6; D not resolved. CDR1 and CDR2 (germline): MNHEY, SMNVEV (reference sequence). Trimming stripped 2 bases from V and 9 bases from J, with 11 bases between. CDR3 size: 14 residues. The CDR3 DNA reads TGTGCCAGCAGTTTACCCAAAACGAGTTCACCCCTCCACTTT. It codes for CASSLPKTSSPLHF.

The chain carries TRBV6-6 and TRBJ2-4; TRBD2 might be the D (6 bases). The length of the CDR3 is 14 residues. Germline CDR1 is MNHNY and CDR2 is SVGAGI (reference sequence). Trimming removed 10 bases from V and 4 bases from J, with 17 bases in between. The DNA of the CDR3 is TGTGCCACCCTAGAATGGGGGGAGAAAAACATTCAGTACTTC. Translation gives CATLEWGEKNIQYF.